This entry lists 11 T cell receptor beta chains sequenced from one sample in a study of T cells in localized non-small cell lung cancer. Measured with immunoSEQ multiplex PCR; TCRdb has only the in-frame clones, and not every one. Of some 52,000 clones listed, 86% are singletons. Sequenced here: peripheral blood, sampled before any cancer treatment. The receptors derive from a male donor at least 60 years old with stage III squamous cell lung carcinoma.

The chain joins TRBV6-5 to TRBJ1-5; D may be TRBD1 (5 bases). The CDR3 is made up of 16 amino acids. Germline-derived CDR1 and CDR2 are MNHEY and SVGAGI. Trimming took off 0 bases at V and 0 bases at J, with 9 bases between the two ends. The CDR3 sequence: CASSYSGPYSNQPQHF. CDR3 coding DNA: TGTGCCAGCAGTTACTCGGGGCCGTATAGCAATCAGCCCCAGCATTTT.

The J gene is TRBJ1-6, the V gene TRBV30; D gene uncertain. V was pared by 1 base and J by 7 bases, with 8 bases between. The germline CDR1 and CDR2 sequences are GTSNPN and SVGIG (reference sequence). The CDR3 consists of 13 residues. The CDR3 DNA reads TGTGCCTGGAGTGGACGGGGAAATTCACCCCTCCACTTT. It encodes CAWSGRGNSPLHF.

The chain has TRBV5-4 and TRBJ2-2; 9 bases line up with TRBD1. CDR1 and CDR2 from the germline V gene are SGHNT and YYREEE (reference sequence). The V gene end was trimmed by 2 bases and the J gene end by 4 bases; junction bases not matched to a gene: 6. The CDR3 runs to 16 residues. CDR3 bases: TGTGCCAGCAGCTTTAAACAGGGGGCAGGCACCGGGGAGCTGTTTTTT. As protein: CASSFKQGAGTGELFF.

Regarding this clone: The same CDR3 arises from other DNA sequences in this sample as well. V gene TRBV5-1 combines with J gene TRBJ1-6; possible D gene TRBD1, 5 bases. V was clipped by 0 bases and J by 7 bases, with 8 bases between them. This CDR3 contains 14 residues. Germline lookup yields CDR1 SGHRS and CDR2 YFSETQ. CDR3 DNA sequence: TGCGCCAGCAGCTTGGGGCAGGGCAATTCACCCCTCCACTTT. It encodes CASSLGQGNSPLHF.

This clone was detected only once. The chain uses TRBV27 and TRBJ2-5; D remains unclear. Germline V CDR1 and CDR2: MNHEY, SMNVEV (reference sequence). The CDR3 is made up of 13 amino acids. Trimming removed 9 bases from V and 1 base from J, with 12 bases in between. The CDR3 region has the DNA TGTGCCAGTGGGCGTAGGGCCCAAGAGACCCAGTACTTC. As protein: CASGRRAQETQYF.

On this clone: A read error may account for a junction end that differs from germline. This chain uses TRBV30 with TRBJ1-1, with D tentatively TRBD1 (5 bases). The CDR3 totals 13 residues. Germline V gives CDR1 GTSNPN, CDR2 SVGIG (reference sequence). CDR3 sequence: CAWSVWGNAEAFF. In nucleotides, the CDR3 is TGTGCCTGGAGTGTATGGGGGAACGCTGAAGCTTTCTTT.

The V call is TRBV7-9, the J call TRBJ1-1; TRBD1 matches at 7 bases. After removal of 4 bases from V and 1 base from J, the junction contained 3 bases not matched to a gene. The germline gives CDR1 SEHNR, CDR2 FQNEAQ (reference sequence). CDR3 length: 14 amino acids. CDR3 sequence (DNA): TGTGCCAGCAGCTCACAGGGGACGAACACTGAAGCTTTCTTT. Amino acid sequence: CASSSQGTNTEAFF.

The J gene is TRBJ2-1, the V gene TRBV19; D gene ambiguous. The CDR3 loop spans 15 amino acids. Trimming removed 1 base from V and 8 bases from J, with 15 bases in between. The germline gives CDR1 LNHDA, CDR2 SQIVND (reference sequence). The CDR3, as DNA: TGTGCCAGTAGTATAGCAAAGGCACCGGCCGATGAGCAGTTCTTC. Its translation is CASSIAKAPADEQFF.

The chain uses TRBV18 and TRBJ2-3; D is perhaps TRBD1 (6 bases). V was trimmed by 2 bases and J by 2 bases, leaving 23 bases between them. Germline lookup yields CDR1 KGHSH and CDR2 LQKENI. The CDR3 sequence is 19 residues long. The CDR3 loop reads CASSPSQGTSTIYTDTQYF. CDR3 sequence (DNA): TGTGCCAGCTCACCATCCCAGGGGACCTCAACTATTTACACAGATACGCAGTATTTT.

DNA for the CDR3: TGCGCCAGCAGCTTAAACTCCGACAGCAGGAACACTGAAGCTTTCTTT. Protein: CASSLNSDSRNTEAFF. The chain has TRBV5-1 and TRBJ1-1; a possible D gene is TRBD1 (5 bases). Germline V CDR1 and CDR2: SGHRS, YFSETQ. V was trimmed by 2 bases and J by 1 base, leaving 15 bases between them. The CDR3 is 16 amino acids.

V is TRBV5-5 and J is TRBJ2-7; 7 nucleotides match TRBD1. Losses at the gene ends were 3 bases for V and 5 bases for J; bases not matched to a gene: 11. CDR1 and CDR2 from the germline V gene are SGHKS and YYEKEE (reference sequence). There are 15 residues in the CDR3. CDR3 region: CASSSLDRELDEQYF. The CDR3 nucleotides are TGTGCCAGCAGCTCCCTCGACAGGGAACTTGACGAGCAGTACTTC.